This TCR beta chain appears in the sequencing data of a study of blood T cell repertoires in COVID-19. About the research overall: The United States, Italy and Spain provided the acute and convalescent COVID-19 samples.

V was shortened by 3 bases and J by 4 bases, with 10 bases between the two germline ends. CDR3 length: 15 amino acids. Germline lookup yields CDR1 MNHEY and CDR2 SMNVEV (reference sequence). Authors' processing steps: Reference gene primer amplification yielded estimated nucleated cell counts. Sequencing used immunoSEQ multiplex PCR; TCRdb keeps in-frame clones, though not all of them. V, J and clone size are those of that table, while D and trimming were read from the DNA. Of approximately 380,000 clones listed, 85% are singletons. The source is a woman between 18 and 30 years old with acute or convalescent COVID-19. This rearrangement joins TRBV27 to TRBJ1-6; D is perhaps TRBD1 (5 bases). Sequencing was performed on peripheral blood. The CDR3 loop is CASSLRDGYNSPLHF. For the CDR3, the DNA is TGTGCCAGCAGTTTGCGGGACGGATATAATTCACCCCTCCACTTT.